The clone carrying this T cell receptor (beta chain) was observed many times. Its antigen is unknown. These data originate in a study of metastatic and nonmetastatic thyroid tumors. Study at large: Malignant thyroid and benign thyroid patients provided blood and tumor or nodule tissue whose repertoires were compared.

Study-level results: As reported, TCR beta diversity in blood and tumor was significantly higher in malignant thyroid tumors than in benign nodules.

Original handling: A classifier for distant metastasis in papillary thyroid cancer was constructed using CDR3 differences observed across clinicopathological groups. Using MiXCR, TCRdb reanalyzed the PCR reads. Clone size and V and J calls follow TCRdb, not the original study. The sample holds under 20,000 clones, 25% to 30% seen once. This CDR3 comprises 15 residues. Germline trimming cut 4 bases from V and 8 bases from J; bases unmatched to any gene: 13. Germline lookup yields CDR1 SGHDN and CDR2 FVKESK. Thyroid surgery took place with no prior treatment in any patient. Material: tumor tissue. This TCR was recovered from a male donor with papillary thyroid cancer or a benign thyroid nodule (not recorded which). Some clones in this sample may be carry-over from other donors' samples. The V gene is TRBV14, the J gene TRBJ1-2; 7 positions match TRBD1. CDR3: CASSRTGEMGKGYTF. The CDR3 nucleotides are TGTGCCAGCAGCCGAACAGGGGAGATGGGTAAAGGCTACACCTTC.